The next 30 T cell receptor beta chains were all read from a single sample in a study of molecular identifiers for immune sequencing clone quantification. Using its own MiXCR run on the PCR reads, TCRdb lists one record per CDR3 protein. Of roughly 100,000 distinct CDR3 sequences detected, 30% to 35% appear once; the ten largest clones hold approximately 10%. The sequencing sample was made of naive CD8+ T cells from blood, with Jurkat cell RNA spiked in. The subset was: FACS-sorted CD8+CD4-CCR7+CD45RA+ naive T cells. The receptors come from a human donor in good health. Some libraries in this study had Jurkat cell RNA spiked in.

The chain combines TRBV16 with TRBJ2-7; 10 bases line up with TRBD1. The CDR3 consists of 13 residues. V trimming: 4 bases; J trimming: 6 bases; junction bases outside the gene matches: 3. The V gene's germline CDR1 is KGHSY and CDR2 FQNENV. The CDR3 nucleotides are TGTGCCAGCAGCCGAGACAGGGGGCGCGAGCAGTACTTC. Translated, it gives CASSRDRGREQYF.

Concerning this clonotype: Relative to the germline gene, one junction end is altered; a read error may explain this. The gene calls are TRBV9 and TRBJ2-2; D may correspond to TRBD1 or TRBD2 (5 bases each). The CDR3 is 16 amino acids. Germline V lookup: CDR1 SGDLS, CDR2 YYNGEE. The CDR3 sequence is CASGVDAGTGTGELFF. The CDR3 coding sequence is TGTGCCAGCGGCGTAGACGCAGGGACGGGAACCGGGGAGCTGTTTTTT.

This clonotype is a singleton in its sample. J is TRBJ2-5 and V is TRBV7-2, with D perhaps TRBD2 (6 bases). The J call is doubtful: the DNA matches TRBJ2-1 better. The CDR3 length is 15 residues. The V gene's germline CDR1 is SGHTA and CDR2 FQGNSA. In DNA, the CDR3 is TGTGCCAGCAGCTTAGAGCTAGCGATACAAGAGACCCAGTTCTTC. Amino acid sequence: CASSLELAIQETQFF.

The V call is TRBV23-1, the J call TRBJ2-3, with 7 bases fitting TRBD1. TRBV23-1 is marked as an open reading frame, function uncertain. J gave up 2 bases and V 4 bases, and 9 bases lay outside the gene matches. The CDR3 runs 16 residues. The CDR3 loop reads CASSRSGTETTDTQYF. The DNA for the CDR3 is TGCGCCAGCAGTCGGTCCGGGACAGAGACCACAGATACGCAGTATTTT.

This clonotype appeared many times. The chain uses TRBV5-5 and TRBJ1-5; no clear D. Looked up from germline, CDR1 is SGHKS and CDR2 is YYEKEE (reference sequence). The ends were cut back, 0 bases at V and 8 bases at J, with 9 bases in the middle. The CDR3 is 13 residues long. CDR3 DNA sequence: TGTGCCAGCAGCTTGGTCCCAATCAAGCCCCAGCATTTT. Translation: CASSLVPIKPQHF.

As regards this clonotype: A single base separates this from a much larger clone, so it may be a read error. DNA for the CDR3: TGTGCCAGCAGTTTACCGTACGACGGCACAGATACGCAGTATTTT. Protein: CASSLPYDGTDTQYF. The chain has TRBV28 and TRBJ2-3; D gene ambiguous. Trimming took off 2 bases at V and 1 base at J, with 10 bases between the two ends. The CDR3 runs to 15 residues. CDR1 and CDR2 from the germline V gene are MDHEN and SYDVKM.

The J gene is TRBJ2-7, the V gene TRBV10-3; 14 nucleotides line up with TRBD2. CDR3 size: 19 residues. Germline V gene data show CDR1 as ENHRY and CDR2 as SYGVKD. J gave up 7 bases and V 2 bases, and 16 bases lay outside the gene matches. The CDR3 protein is CAISESGTSGSWGTEEQYF. For the CDR3, the DNA is TGTGCCATCAGTGAGAGTGGGACTAGCGGGAGCTGGGGTACGGAGGAGCAGTACTTC.

V gene TRBV27 combines with J gene TRBJ1-2; the D is unclear. The germline gives CDR1 MNHEY, CDR2 SMNVEV (reference sequence). This CDR3 has 13 amino acids. The V and J ends lost 0 bases and 6 bases respectively, with 8 bases between them. The CDR3 DNA reads as TGTGCCAGCAGTTTATCATTGCGTAATGGCTACACCTTC. It translates to CASSLSLRNGYTF.

There are many counts of this clonotype. The chain uses TRBV12-3 or TRBV12-4 and TRBJ2-2; 9 nucleotides align to TRBD1. This CDR3 is built from 14 residues. The V and J ends lost 3 bases and 4 bases, in that order; junction bases with no gene match: 0. The CDR3, as DNA: TGTGCCAGCAGTTTGGACAGGGGCACCGGGGAGCTGTTTTTT. Translating it yields CASSLDRGTGELFF.

This clonotype has a count of ten or more. V gene TRBV28 combines with J gene TRBJ1-5; D ambiguous. V shed 2 bases and J shed 7 bases, with 12 bases lying between them. The CDR3 length is 14 residues. CDR1 MDHEN and CDR2 SYDVKM come from the germline V gene. CDR3 nucleotide sequence: TGTGCCAGCAGTTTAGTAGCGGAGGCCCAGCCCCAGCATTTT. Amino acid sequence: CASSLVAEAQPQHF.

For this clonotype: A much larger clone sits a single nucleotide away, making a read error possible. V gene TRBV29-1 combines with J gene TRBJ2-3; TRBD1 agrees at 8 bases. The germline V gene has CDR1 SQVTM and CDR2 ANQGSEA. The CDR3 covers 13 residues. Written as DNA, the CDR3 is TGCAGCGTAGGGGACAGGAACACAGCTACGCAGTATTTT. This gives the protein CSVGDRNTATQYF.

The gene calls are TRBV9 and TRBJ1-5; no clear D gene. The CDR3 length is 12 residues. Between the trimmed V and J ends, which lost 7 bases and 6 bases, there was a span of 11 bases. CDR1 is SGDLS and CDR2 is YYNGEE in the germline V gene. The CDR3 coding sequence is TGTGCCAGCGGTGGGGATAGTCAGCCCCAGCATTTT. Translated: CASGGDSQPQHF.

Turning to this clonotype: A much larger clone lies a single base off, so this may be a read error. The chain links TRBV28 to TRBJ2-6; the D is unclear. The CDR3 is 15 amino acids. From germline, CDR1 is MDHEN and CDR2 SYDVKM. Trimming took off 6 bases at V and 0 bases at J, with 9 bases between the two ends. CDR3 nucleotide sequence: TGTGCCAGCAGATTTTTAGGCTCTGGGGCCAACGTCCTGACTTTC. It translates to CASRFLGSGANVLTF.

Ten or more counts support this clonotype. This chain uses TRBV14 with TRBJ2-1; 9 nucleotides line up with TRBD1. The CDR3 has 13 residues. CDR1 is SGHDN, CDR2 FVKESK, per germline. The trim removed 2 bases at V and 9 bases at J, leaving 2 bases unmatched. As DNA, the CDR3 is TGTGCCAGCAGCCAATGGACAGGGGCTGAGCAGTTCTTC. Residues: CASSQWTGAEQFF.

The J gene is TRBJ2-7, the V gene TRBV28; D ambiguous. This CDR3 has 14 amino acids. Germline assignment: CDR1 MDHEN and CDR2 SYDVKM. V was clipped by 8 bases and J by 4 bases, with 18 bases between them. CDR3 amino acids: CASRKVQPGYEQYF. The CDR3, as DNA: TGTGCCAGCCGGAAAGTACAGCCCGGTTACGAGCAGTACTTC.

V gene TRBV28 combines with J gene TRBJ1-5, with no clear D. The CDR3 totals 14 residues. Trimming took off 7 bases at V and 4 bases at J, with 14 bases between the two ends. Germline CDR1 and CDR2: MDHEN and SYDVKM. The CDR3 DNA reads as TGTGCCAGCACCTGGCGGGTGATGAATCAGCCCCAGCATTTT. Encoded protein: CASTWRVMNQPQHF.

This chain links TRBV7-3 with TRBJ2-1; a weak D match, TRBD1 (5 bases). The germline gives CDR1 SGHTA, CDR2 FQGTGA. CDR3 length: 17 amino acids. V was pared by 5 bases and J by 1 base, with 18 bases between. DNA for the CDR3: TGTGCCAGCAGCCTAGTAAAGGGGCAAGGGTCCTACAATGAGCAGTTCTTC. Translating it yields CASSLVKGQGSYNEQFF.

This clonotype was detected many times. The V gene is TRBV6-6, the J gene TRBJ2-4; 8 positions agree with TRBD1. CDR1 and CDR2 from the germline V gene are MNHNY and SVGAGI (reference sequence). The CDR3 runs to 13 residues. The trim removed 6 bases at V and 9 bases at J, leaving 7 bases unmatched. Written as DNA, the CDR3 is TGTGCCAGCAGAGCAGGGGGCTTGAGCATTCAGTACTTC. Protein product: CASRAGGLSIQYF.

Regarding this clonotype: No conserved phenylalanine or tryptophan ends this CDR3, so it is likely a read error. In DNA form, the CDR3 reads TGTGCCAGCAGAGTTTGGGGGTCGGACACTGAAGCTTTCTCT. Its protein is CASRVWGSDTEAFS. The chain links TRBV6-4 to TRBJ1-1; perhaps TRBD1 as D (5 bases). This CDR3 region has 14 residues. The germline V and J ends were trimmed by 6 bases and 3 bases, with 14 bases remaining between them. Germline V lookup: CDR1 MRHNA, CDR2 SNTAGT.

This chain links TRBV28 with TRBJ2-3; the match to TRBD2 covers 7 bases. V gave up 5 bases and J gave up 2 bases; unmatched junction bases: 10. Germline assignment: CDR1 MDHEN and CDR2 SYDVKM. The CDR3 loop spans 16 amino acids. CDR3 region: CASSQLTSCPTDTQYF. The CDR3 bases are TGTGCCAGCAGTCAGTTGACTAGCTGTCCCACAGATACGCAGTATTTT.

Remarks on this clonotype: At one end, the junction sequence differs from germline, possibly due to a read error. The chain employs TRBV28 and TRBJ2-3; D may be TRBD2 (6 bases). The CDR3 is 14 amino acids. Germline V gene lookup returns CDR1 MDHEN and CDR2 SYDVKM. CDR3 sequence reads: CASTAGTSTDTLYF. The CDR3 coding sequence is TGTGCCAGCACTGCGGGTACTAGCACAGATACGCTGTATTTT.

Of note for this clonotype: This may arise from a read error, as a much more abundant clone is one base away. The chain links TRBV5-3 to TRBJ2-7; possibly TRBD1 or TRBD2 for D (5 bases each). TRBV5-3 belongs to the ORF category, with a function that is uncertain. This CDR3 spans 14 amino acids. DNA for the CDR3: TGTGCCAGCAGCTTGGGGACGGCCGGCCACGAGCAGTACTTC. Amino acid sequence: CASSLGTAGHEQYF.

This clonotype was found a few times. V gene TRBV19 combines with J gene TRBJ1-5; possibly TRBD1 for D (6 bases). The germline V gene encodes CDR1 LNHDA and CDR2 SQIVND (reference sequence). Trimming shortened V by 1 base and J by 9 bases, and 16 bases separated the two germline ends. The CDR3 sequence is 15 residues long. The CDR3 spells CASSIGARGYLPQHF. CDR3 in DNA: TGTGCCAGTAGTATAGGGGCCAGGGGTTATTTGCCCCAGCATTTT.

This clonotype was recorded only once. A single base separates this from a much larger clone, so it may be a read error. The missing conserved phenylalanine or tryptophan at the end of this CDR3 makes a read error likely. The chain links TRBV7-9 to TRBJ2-2; a possible D gene is TRBD2 (5 bases). There are 13 residues in the CDR3. Trimming cost V 7 bases and J 6 bases, with 12 bases left between them. CDR1 is SEHNR, CDR2 FQNEAQ, per germline (reference sequence). CDR3 DNA sequence: TGTGCCAGCACACCTGGGAGTGCCGGGGAGCTGTTTTAT. Translation gives CASTPGSAGELFY.

In regard to this clonotype: Possible read error: a much larger clone is one base away. Since the CDR3 does not end with the conserved phenylalanine or tryptophan, this likely comes from a read error. The chain links TRBV12-3 or TRBV12-4 to TRBJ2-3, with D unclear. The CDR3 is 12 amino acids. The V end was cut by 8 bases, the J end by 0 bases, with 6 bases between. The CDR3 region has the DNA TGTGCCAGCGGGGTGAGCACAGATACGCAGTATCTT. Amino acid sequence: CASGVSTDTQYL.

In the case of this clonotype: The conserved final phenylalanine or tryptophan is absent from the CDR3, which likely points to a read error. The DNA is left out, because the CDR3 cannot be placed on it with certainty; the CDR3 is given as TCRdb lists it. V gene TRBV5-3 combines with J gene TRBJ2-2; the D call TRBD1 from the table was never checked on the DNA. Being an ORF, TRBV5-3 has a function that is uncertain. The CDR3 is made up of 18 amino acids, end residues included. The chain's CDR3 is CASSLAALGAHVVREQLC.

The chain recombines TRBV15 with TRBJ1-1, with D hard to call. The V gene lost 1 base and the J gene lost 3 bases, with 9 bases spanning the gap. Germline lookup yields CDR1 LNHNV and CDR2 YYDKDF (reference sequence). The CDR3 length is 14 residues. CDR3 in DNA: TGTGCCACCAGCAGAGCCGGCCTAGACACTGAAGCTTTCTTT. It specifies CATSRAGLDTEAFF.

This clonotype has at least ten counts. The rearrangement links TRBV4-3 to TRBJ2-1; 11 positions match TRBD2. V gave up 0 bases and J gave up 6 bases; unmatched junction bases: 10. Germline CDR1 is LGHNA and CDR2 is YSLEER. The CDR3 length is 18 residues. CDR3 DNA sequence: TGCGCCAGCAGCCAAGAGGCCTCTAGCGGGAGGCGTGTCAATGAGCAGTTCTTC. This encodes CASSQEASSGRRVNEQFF.

This chain links TRBV20-1 with TRBJ2-7, with D perhaps matching TRBD2 (6 bases). The germline V gene has CDR1 DFQATT and CDR2 SNEGSKA (reference sequence). V gave up 3 bases and J gave up 6 bases, with 18 bases separating them. This CDR3 is built from 14 residues. The CDR3 nucleotides are TGCAGTGCTAGGAAGTCGAGACTAGAGCTCGAGCAGTACTTC. It translates to CSARKSRLELEQYF.

Points on this clonotype: A read error may produce the germline difference seen at one junction end. The gene calls are TRBV6-6 and TRBJ2-3, with D maybe TRBD1 (5 bases). CDR1 is MNHNY, CDR2 SVGAGI, per germline (reference sequence). This CDR3 has 12 amino acids. Here the CDR3 DNA reads TGTGCCAGCAGTGTTCCGGGCCAGAGACAGAATTTT. Translating it yields CASSVPGQRQNF.